This TCR beta chain emerged from a study of T cells after yellow fever vaccination. CDR3 length: 13 residues. CDR1 is ENHRY and CDR2 is SYGVKD in the germline V gene. After removal of 9 bases from V and 1 base from J, the junction contained 1 base not matched to a gene. This clonotype was observed at least ten times. Its antigen is currently unknown. Study-level findings and limits: Most primary-vaccination clones reappeared after the booster (approximately 95% CD4, more than 70% CD8). Within FACS-sorted repertoires, abundant clonotypes contaminating from the bulk population could be present. A minor fraction of clonotypes spanned both CD4 and CD8 compartments.

One entry per CDR3 protein, called by TCRdb with MiXCR from the 5' RACE reads. Of about 74,000 distinct CDR3 sequences in the sample, more than 5.5% were seen once. This material consisted of CD8+ T cells sorted from PBMCs, taken 5 to 6 days after the first yellow fever vaccination. This receptor was identified in a man younger than 35 who received the YFV17D yellow fever vaccine. The chain links TRBV10-3 to TRBJ2-2; 8 bases align to TRBD1. In nucleotides, the CDR3 is TGTGCCATGGGGACAGGGAACACCGGGGAGCTGTTTTTT. Protein product: CAMGTGNTGELFF.